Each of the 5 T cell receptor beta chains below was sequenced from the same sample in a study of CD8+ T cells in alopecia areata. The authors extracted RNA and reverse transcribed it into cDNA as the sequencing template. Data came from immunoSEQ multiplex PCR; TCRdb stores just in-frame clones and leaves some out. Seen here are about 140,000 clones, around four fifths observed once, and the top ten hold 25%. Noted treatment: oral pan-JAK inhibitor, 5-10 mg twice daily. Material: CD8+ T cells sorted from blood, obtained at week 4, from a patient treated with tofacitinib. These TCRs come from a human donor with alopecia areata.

The CDR3 coding sequence is TGCGCCAGCAGCTTGGAGTTAGGGGCCGCCTACGAGCAGTACTTC. Protein sequence: CASSLELGAAYEQYF. This sequence joins TRBV5-1 and TRBJ2-7, with D maybe TRBD1 (5 bases). The germline gives CDR1 SGHRS, CDR2 YFSETQ. The CDR3 extends over 15 amino acids. The V end lost 0 bases, the J end lost 2 bases, and 12 bases lay between the germline ends.

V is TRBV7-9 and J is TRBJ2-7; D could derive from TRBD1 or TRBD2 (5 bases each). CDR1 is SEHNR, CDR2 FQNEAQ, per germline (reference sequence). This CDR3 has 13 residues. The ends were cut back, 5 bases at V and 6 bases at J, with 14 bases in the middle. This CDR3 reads CASSLDGAVEQYF. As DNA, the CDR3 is TGTGCCAGCAGCCTCGACGGGGCCGTCGAGCAGTACTTC.

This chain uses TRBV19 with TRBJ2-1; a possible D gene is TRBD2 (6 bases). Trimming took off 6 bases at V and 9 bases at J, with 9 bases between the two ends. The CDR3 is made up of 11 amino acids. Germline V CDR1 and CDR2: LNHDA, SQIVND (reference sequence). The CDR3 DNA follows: TGTGCCAGTAGAACCGGGAGTGAGCAGTTCTTC. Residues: CASRTGSEQFF.

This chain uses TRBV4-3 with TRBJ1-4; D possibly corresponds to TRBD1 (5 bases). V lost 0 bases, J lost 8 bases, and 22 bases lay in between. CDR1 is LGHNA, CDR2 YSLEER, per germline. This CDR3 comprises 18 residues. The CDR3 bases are TGCGCCAGCAGCCAAGAAGCCACCGGGGCAGGGCTAGGGGAAAAACTGTTTTTT. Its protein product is CASSQEATGAGLGEKLFF.

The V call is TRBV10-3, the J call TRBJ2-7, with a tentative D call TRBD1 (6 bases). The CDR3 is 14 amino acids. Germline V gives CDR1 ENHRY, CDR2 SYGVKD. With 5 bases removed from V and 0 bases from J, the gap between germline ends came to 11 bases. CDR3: CAISPLDSSYEQYF. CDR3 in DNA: TGTGCCATCAGTCCTCTGGACAGCTCCTACGAGCAGTACTTC.